This is a list of T cell receptor beta chains from one sample in a study of shared clonotypes between healthy human individuals. The assay was immunoSEQ multiplex PCR, and TCRdb's table has in-frame clones only and misses some. The sample records about 2.4 million clones, approximately 93% being singletons. Input material: naive CD4+ T cells from PBMCs. These receptors all stem from a man younger than 30 in good health. Some clones in this sample may be carry-over from other donors' samples. Both conserved end residues are part of each CDR3. Fields, in order: clone size, V gene, D gene, J gene, CDR3 protein, CDR3 DNA. The D gene is left open where the match is weak. Clone sizes are given selectively: once, few, many, or a class where the clone is expanded.

NA,TRBV10-1,TRBD2,TRBJ2-4,CASIVGGLAEGGVVRAAKNIQYF,TGCGCCAGCATCGTGGGCGGACTAGCGGAGGGAGGAGTAGTTCGCGCGGCCAAAAACATTCAGTACTTC
NA,TRBV19,NA,TRBJ2-1,CASKASGGWYNEQFF,TGTGCCAGTAAGGCGTCGGGGGGCTGGTACAATGAGCAGTTCTTC
once,TRBV30,TRBD2,TRBJ2-3,CAWSVQGTSGTDTQYF,TGTGCCTGGAGTGTACAGGGGACTAGCGGGACAGATACGCAGTATTTT
NA,TRBV27,TRBD1,TRBJ2-1,CASSLPAPGQRLTYNEQFF,TGTGCCAGCAGTTTACCCGCCCCGGGACAGAGATTAACCTACAATGAGCAGTTCTTC
NA,TRBV19,TRBD1,TRBJ1-5,CATTDRVNQPQHF,TGTGCCACTACGGACAGGGTTAACCAGCCCCAGCATTTT
NA,TRBV9,TRBD1,TRBJ1-2,CASSGTGGRNYGYTF,TGTGCCAGCAGCGGAACAGGGGGCCGGAACTATGGCTACACCTTC
once,TRBV5-1,TRBD1,TRBJ2-7,CASSSRPGQSSYEQYF,TGCGCCAGCAGCTCCCGCCCGGGACAGAGCTCCTACGAGCAGTACTTC
NA,TRBV29-1,TRBD1,TRBJ2-3,CSTSSNPGQGTDTQYF,TGCAGCACCAGCTCCAACCCGGGACAGGGGACAGATACGCAGTATTTT
NA,TRBV7-3,NA,TRBJ2-7,CASSLFAATPPSEQYF,TGTGCCAGCAGCTTATTCGCAGCCACACCCCCTAGCGAGCAGTACTTC
NA,TRBV7-2,TRBD1,TRBJ2-7,CASSSFPGQGAGEQYF,TGTGCCAGCAGCTCTTTCCCGGGACAGGGGGCAGGCGAGCAGTACTTC
NA,TRBV28,TRBD1,TRBJ1-1,CASSLARGTNTEAFF,TGTGCCAGCAGTTTGGCCAGGGGGACGAACACTGAAGCTTTCTTT
NA,TRBV29-1,TRBD1,TRBJ1-4,CSVEIGGTGNEKLFF,TGCAGCGTTGAGATTGGGGGGACAGGGAACGAAAAACTGTTTTTT
NA,TRBV27,NA,TRBJ1-5,CASSLDSLWGPQHF,TGTGCCAGCAGTCTAGACAGCCTCTGGGGGCCCCAGCATTTT
NA,TRBV19,NA,TRBJ2-2,CASFGRWVGTGELFF,TGTGCCAGCTTCGGTCGGTGGGTAGGCACCGGGGAGCTGTTTTTT
NA,TRBV5-1,NA,TRBJ1-3,CASSLLGGSGNTIYF,TGCGCCAGCAGCTTGTTGGGGGGATCAGGAAACACCATATATTTT
once,TRBV14,NA,TRBJ2-5,CASSQTFGFQETQYF,TGTGCCAGCAGCCAAACCTTCGGGTTTCAAGAGACCCAGTACTTC